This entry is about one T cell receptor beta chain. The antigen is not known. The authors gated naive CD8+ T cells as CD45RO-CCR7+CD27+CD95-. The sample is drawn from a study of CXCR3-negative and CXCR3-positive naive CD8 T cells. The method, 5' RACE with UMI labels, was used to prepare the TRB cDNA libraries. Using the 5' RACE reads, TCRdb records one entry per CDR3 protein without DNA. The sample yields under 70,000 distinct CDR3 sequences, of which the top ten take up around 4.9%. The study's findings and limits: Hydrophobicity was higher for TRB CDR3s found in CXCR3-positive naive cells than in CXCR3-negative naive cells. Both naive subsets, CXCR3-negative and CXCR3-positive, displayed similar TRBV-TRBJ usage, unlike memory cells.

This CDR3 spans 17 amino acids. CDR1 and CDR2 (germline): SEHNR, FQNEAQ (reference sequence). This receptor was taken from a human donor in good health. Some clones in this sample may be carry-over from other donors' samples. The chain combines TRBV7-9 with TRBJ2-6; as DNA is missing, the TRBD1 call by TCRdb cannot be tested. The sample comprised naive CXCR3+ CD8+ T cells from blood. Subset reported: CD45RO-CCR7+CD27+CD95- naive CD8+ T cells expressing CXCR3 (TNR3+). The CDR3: CASSGPGQGSGANVLTF.